This paragraph reports one T cell receptor (beta chain). Its target is unknown. This CDR3 spans 13 amino acids. In germline, CDR1 is DFQATT, CDR2 SNEGSKA (reference sequence). This sample was included in a study of monozygotic twins with inflammatory bowel disease. TCRdb reanalyzed the 5' RACE reads and collapses them to one entry per CDR3 protein, without DNA. The table for this sample gives about 210,000 distinct CDR3 sequences. Study-level points and caveats: Clonotype overlap with others was lower in IBD patients than in healthy twins, a difference that was greatest with disease activity.

The J gene is TRBJ2-7, the V gene TRBV20-1; TCRdb reports TRBD1, a call that lacks DNA to check it against. Sequenced sample: blood. The clonotype comes from a human donor with ulcerative colitis or Crohn's disease, or a healthy co-twin of an affected twin (not recorded which). This chain's CDR3 is CSARGQGTYEQYF.